This T cell receptor beta chain was identified in a study of blood T cell repertoires in COVID-19. As for the study in general: Spain, Italy and the United States supplied samples that represented acute and convalescent COVID-19.

TCRdb keeps only in-frame clones here, not all; method: immunoSEQ multiplex PCR. This table has some 70,000 clones, roughly 80% appearing once. The V end was cut by 5 bases, the J end by 2 bases, with 16 bases between. CDR1 is MGHRA and CDR2 is YSYEKL in the germline V gene. The length of the CDR3 is 15 residues. The clonotype originates from a man between 60 and 70 years old with acute or convalescent COVID-19. The J gene is TRBJ2-7, the V gene TRBV4-1, with a possible D match to TRBD2 (5 bases). The sequenced sample consisted of peripheral blood. The CDR3, as DNA: TGCGCCAGCAGCTATCAAACGGAGGCCCCCTACGAGCAGTACTTC. It yields the protein CASSYQTEAPYEQYF.